Below are 13 T cell receptor beta chains sequenced from a single sample in a study of shared clonotypes between healthy human individuals. TCRdb's copy holds only in-frame clones and misses some; the assay was immunoSEQ multiplex PCR. In the table there are millions of clones, 85% to 95% of which are singletons. Sequenced input: naive CD4+ T cells sorted from blood. Subset denoted: CD45RA+ positively selected. These receptors all stem from a young man in good health.

This chain uses TRBV2 with TRBJ2-5; D tentatively reads TRBD1 or TRBD2 (5 bases each). CDR3 size: 15 residues. CDR1 is SNHLY, CDR2 FYNNEI, per germline. The ends were cut back, 6 bases at V and 7 bases at J, with 21 bases in the middle. CDR3 residues: CASRGDRGIVGTQYF. CDR3 nucleotides: TGTGCCAGCAGGGGGGACCGGGGCATTGTAGGGACCCAGTACTTC.

Concerning this clone itself: The identical CDR3 is also encoded by other nucleotide sequences in the sample. V usage is TRBV5-1 and J usage is TRBJ2-5; D is possibly TRBD2 (5 bases). The ends were cut back, 0 bases at V and 2 bases at J, with 8 bases in the middle. CDR3 length: 14 residues. Per germline, CDR1 SGHRS and CDR2 YFSETQ. The CDR3 protein is CASSLGGGQETQYF. CDR3 nucleotides: TGCGCCAGCAGCTTGGGTGGAGGACAAGAGACCCAGTACTTC.

The V gene is TRBV5-1, the J gene TRBJ1-1; D not resolved. With 0 bases removed from V and 7 bases from J, the gap between germline ends came to 10 bases. Germline V gene data show CDR1 as SGHRS and CDR2 as YFSETQ. This CDR3 has 13 residues. The CDR3 DNA follows: TGCGCCAGCAGCTTGGATGCTCCCTATGAAGCTTTCTTT. Its translation: CASSLDAPYEAFF. The full variable domain, completed using reference TRBV5-1 and TRBJ1-1, is KAGVTQTPRYLIKTRGQQVTLSCSPISGHRSVSWYQQTPGQGLQFLFEYFSETQRNKGNFPGRFSGRQFSNSRSEMNVSTLELGDSALYLCASSLDAPYEAFFGQGTRLTVV.

This sequence joins TRBV10-3 and TRBJ1-5; perhaps TRBD1 as D (5 bases). The CDR3 extends over 16 amino acids. The V end lost 0 bases, the J end lost 0 bases, and 9 bases lay between the germline ends. From germline, CDR1 is ENHRY and CDR2 SYGVKD. The CDR3 loop reads CAISESGVNSNQPQHF. In DNA, the CDR3 is TGTGCCATCAGTGAGTCAGGGGTTAATAGCAATCAGCCCCAGCATTTT.

The chain links TRBV2 to TRBJ2-3; no reliable D call. The V end was cut by 2 bases, the J end by 9 bases, with 9 bases between. CDR3 length: 12 residues. Germline V gene data show CDR1 as SNHLY and CDR2 as FYNNEI. The CDR3 here is CASSESLSTQYF. The CDR3 nucleotides read TGTGCCAGCAGTGAATCGCTTTCGACGCAGTATTTT.

Of note for this clone: This CDR3 is also generated by other DNA sequences in the sample. This chain joins TRBV5-1 and TRBJ2-3; 11 bases agree with TRBD1. Germline values: CDR1 SGHRS, CDR2 YFSETQ. This CDR3 comprises 15 residues. Unmatched junction bases numbered 4, after V lost 4 bases and J lost 3 bases. CDR3 nucleotide sequence: TGCGCCAGCAGCCCCCGGGACAGGGGGACAGATACGCAGTATTTT. Translating gives CASSPRDRGTDTQYF. Filled out from reference TRBV5-1 and TRBJ2-3, the complete variable domain reads KAGVTQTPRYLIKTRGQQVTLSCSPISGHRSVSWYQQTPGQGLQFLFEYFSETQRNKGNFPGRFSGRQFSNSRSEMNVSTLELGDSALYLCASSPRDRGTDTQYFGPGTRLTVL.

The chain couples TRBV5-4 to TRBJ1-2, with 7 positions matching TRBD1. The CDR3 is 15 residues long. Trimming at V came to 5 bases and at J to 0 bases, leaving 7 bases not matched to a gene. Germline V lookup: CDR1 SGHNT, CDR2 YYREEE (reference sequence). The CDR3 region is CASSFTGDANYGYTF. The CDR3 bases are TGTGCCAGCAGTTTTACAGGGGACGCTAACTATGGCTACACCTTC.

V usage is TRBV7-3 and J usage is TRBJ2-1; 8 nucleotides align to TRBD2. The trim removed 4 bases at V and 8 bases at J, leaving 4 bases unmatched. The germline V gene has CDR1 SGHTA and CDR2 FQGTGA. CDR3 length: 13 residues. The CDR3 DNA sequence: TGTGCCAGCAGCTACGGACTAGCCTATGAGCAGTTCTTC. The encoded protein is CASSYGLAYEQFF.

The rearrangement joins TRBV5-1 to TRBJ1-3; TRBD1 matches at 8 bases. The CDR3 is 16 residues long. Trimming at V came to 6 bases and at J to 2 bases, leaving 10 bases not matched to a gene. Germline V lookup: CDR1 SGHRS, CDR2 YFSETQ. CDR3 in amino acids: CASTEKDRETGNTIYF. DNA of the CDR3: TGCGCCAGCACTGAAAAGGACAGGGAGACTGGAAACACCATATATTTT.

In regard to this clone: This specimen includes other DNA sequences encoding the same CDR3. V and J are TRBV30 and TRBJ2-3; D is ambiguous. Germline-derived CDR1 and CDR2 are GTSNPN and SVGIG (reference sequence). The CDR3 length is 12 residues. V was clipped by 3 bases and J by 6 bases, with 10 bases between them. CDR3 residues: CAWSRVGDTQYF. The CDR3 DNA is TGTGCCTGGAGCCGAGTCGGGGATACGCAGTATTTT.

The chain couples TRBV7-2 to TRBJ1-2; TRBD1 might be the D (5 bases). CDR3 length: 14 residues. Trimming stripped 5 bases from V and 4 bases from J, with 14 bases between. Germline V gives CDR1 SGHTA, CDR2 FQGNSA. DNA of the CDR3: TGTGCCAGCAGCCCCCGGACACAATCCTATGGCTACACCTTC. Its translation: CASSPRTQSYGYTF. The full variable domain, completed using reference TRBV7-2 and TRBJ1-2, is GAGVSQSPSNKVTEKGKDVELRCDPISGHTALYWYRQSLGQGLEFLIYFQGNSAPDKSGLPSDRFSAERTGGSVSTLTIQRTQQEDSAVYLCASSPRTQSYGYTFGSGTRLTVV.

The chain recombines TRBV5-1 with TRBJ1-2, with TRBD1 as a possible D gene (5 bases). The CDR3 totals 14 residues. CDR1 is SGHRS, CDR2 YFSETQ, per germline. Trimming shortened V by 0 bases and J by 7 bases, and 13 bases separated the two germline ends. The CDR3 coding sequence is TGCGCCAGCAGCTTGGGACAGATAGCTGGTGGCTACACCTTC. It translates to CASSLGQIAGGYTF.

Concerning this clone itself: Other DNA sequences in the same sample also yield this CDR3. The chain employs TRBV18 and TRBJ2-7; maybe TRBD1 (6 bases). Trimming stripped 3 bases from V and 7 bases from J, with 7 bases between. This CDR3 is built from 11 residues. Germline loops: CDR1 KGHSH, CDR2 LQKENI. The CDR3 nucleotides read TGTGCCAGCTCACCTGGGACAGAGCAGTACTTC. It codes for CASSPGTEQYF.